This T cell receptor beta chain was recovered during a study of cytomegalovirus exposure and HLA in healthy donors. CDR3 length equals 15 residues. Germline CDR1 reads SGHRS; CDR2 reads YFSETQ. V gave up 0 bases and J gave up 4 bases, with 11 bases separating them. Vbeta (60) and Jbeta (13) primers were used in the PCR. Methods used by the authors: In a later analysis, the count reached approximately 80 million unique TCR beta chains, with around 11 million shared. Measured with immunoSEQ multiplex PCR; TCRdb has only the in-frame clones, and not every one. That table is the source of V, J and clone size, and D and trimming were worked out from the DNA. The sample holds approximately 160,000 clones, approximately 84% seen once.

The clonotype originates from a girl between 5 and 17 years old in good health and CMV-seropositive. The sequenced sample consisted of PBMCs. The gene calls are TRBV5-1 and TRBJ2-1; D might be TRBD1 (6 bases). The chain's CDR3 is CASSLVGGVYNEQFF. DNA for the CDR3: TGCGCCAGCAGCTTGGTAGGGGGTGTTTACAATGAGCAGTTCTTC.